These T cell receptor beta chains were read from a single sample in a study of vaccination and CD4 T cells after COVID-19. What these receptors recognize is not known. Each CDR3 protein gets one entry after TCRdb re-called the PCR reads with MiXCR. This table holds 11,000 or so distinct CDR3 sequences, around 30% found once. The sequencing input was CD4+ T cells from blood, cultured in vitro. The source is a human donor in good health. Each CDR3 is given with its conserved first and last residue. Fields, in order: clone size, D gene, V gene, J gene, CDR3 DNA, CDR3 protein. The D gene is left open where the match is weak. Expanded clones are given a class, and other clones once, few, many or no size at all.

once	NA	TRBV28	TRBJ2-7	TGTGCCAGCAGTGTCCTCTCCTACGAGCAGTACTTC	CASSVLSYEQYF
few	TRBD1	TRBV6-4	TRBJ1-2	TGTGCCAGCAGCCAAACCGGGACAGAGAGTTACCAACACTATGGCTACACCTTC	CASSQTGTESYQHYGYTF
NA	TRBD1	TRBV19	TRBJ1-2	TGTGCCAGTAACGGACAGGCCGATCAGTTCTATGGCTACACCTTC	CASNGQADQFYGYTF
NA	TRBD1	TRBV2	TRBJ2-7	TGTGCCAGCAGATTTTTCAGGGGGTACGAGCAGTACTTC	CASRFFRGYEQYF
NA	NA	TRBV27	TRBJ1-5	TGTGCCAGCAGTAGATATTTACCGTCGGCCAATCAGCCCCAGCATTTT	CASSRYLPSANQPQHF
medium-sized	NA	TRBV6-5	TRBJ1-6	TGTGCCAGCAGTTACTTTCCGGGGGCGAATTCACCCCTCCACTTT	CASSYFPGANSPLHF
NA	NA	TRBV20-1	TRBJ2-7	TGCAGTGCTAGAGAGCCTCCCTACGAGCAGTACTTC	CSAREPPYEQYF
NA	NA	TRBV27	TRBJ2-3	TGTGCCAGCAGTCCTCTCCCGGGGTCCACAGATACGCAGTATTTT	CASSPLPGSTDTQYF
NA	NA	TRBV28	TRBJ2-1	TGTGCCAGCAGTCTCAACCTCGGGGTGGAGCAGTTCTTC	CASSLNLGVEQFF
few	NA	TRBV7-2	TRBJ2-3	TGTGCCAGCAGCTTAGGGGCCGCAGATACGCAGTATTTT	CASSLGAADTQYF
NA	NA	TRBV28	TRBJ1-2	TGTGCCAGCAGTTCGGCAGGGCGGGATGGCTACACCTTC	CASSSAGRDGYTF
few	NA	TRBV4-3	TRBJ1-1	TGCGCCAGCAGTCGCGGGTTGAACACTGAAGCTTTCTTT	CASSRGLNTEAFF
medium-sized	NA	TRBV20-1	TRBJ1-2	TGCAGTGCTTTATCAGGGGTCGGCTACACCTTC	CSALSGVGYTF
NA	TRBD1	TRBV20-1	TRBJ2-5	TGCAGTGCTATGGGGACAGGGGTTTTAGAGACCCAGTACTTC	CSAMGTGVLETQYF
few	NA	TRBV5-1	TRBJ1-2	TGCGCCAGCAGCTTGGGGAGGGGGTACAACTATGGCTACACCTTC	CASSLGRGYNYGYTF
NA	NA	TRBV28	TRBJ2-2	TGTGCCAGCAGTTGGGATCGTCGCCACGGGGAGCTGTTTTTT	CASSWDRRHGELFF
few	NA	TRBV20-1	TRBJ1-2	TGCAGTGCCACAGGGACCTATGGCTACACCTTC	CSATGTYGYTF
NA	TRBD2	TRBV27	TRBJ2-3	TGTGCCAGCAGTGGGGCTAGCGGGCGATACACAGATACGCAGTATTTT	CASSGASGRYTDTQYF
NA	NA	TRBV6-1	TRBJ2-7	TGTGCCAGCAGTGGGTTCGGACTCTACGAGCAGTACTTC	CASSGFGLYEQYF
medium-sized	NA	TRBV6-1	TRBJ1-5	TGTGCCAGCACCTCCGGGAGCAATCAGCCCCAGCATTTT	CASTSGSNQPQHF
few	NA	TRBV18	TRBJ1-1	TGTGCCAGCTCTCCGGATGAGAACACTGAAGCTTTCTTT	CASSPDENTEAFF
NA	TRBD1	TRBV27	TRBJ2-3	TGTGCCAGCGGCCGGGACAGGGTCACAGATACGCAGTATTTT	CASGRDRVTDTQYF
medium-sized	NA	TRBV6-5	TRBJ1-5	TGTGCCAGCAGTTACTCCCCAGGCGCCAATCAGCCCCAGCATTTT	CASSYSPGANQPQHF
few	NA	TRBV6-5	TRBJ2-1	TGTGCCAGCAGTTATTCCAGGGGCGGGTTAGGGAACAATGAGCAGTTCTTC	CASSYSRGGLGNNEQFF
NA	NA	TRBV20-1	TRBJ2-4	TGCAGTGCTCTGGTAAACATTCAGTACTTC	CSALVNIQYF
NA	NA	TRBV20-1	TRBJ2-5	TGCAGTGCTGAGAAGGAAGACAGGTGGGAAGGAGGAACCCAGTACTTC	CSAEKEDRWEGGTQYF
NA	TRBD1	TRBV6-1	TRBJ1-5	TGTGCCAGCAGCCTGGGACAGGACCTTAGCAATCAGCCCCAGCATTTT	CASSLGQDLSNQPQHF
NA	NA	TRBV15	TRBJ2-7	TGTGCCACCAGCAAGGGATCCTCCTACGAGCAGTACTTC	CATSKGSSYEQYF
few	NA	TRBV6-1	TRBJ1-5	TGTGCCAGCAGCCGGGACACTAGCAATCAGCCCCAGCATTTT	CASSRDTSNQPQHF